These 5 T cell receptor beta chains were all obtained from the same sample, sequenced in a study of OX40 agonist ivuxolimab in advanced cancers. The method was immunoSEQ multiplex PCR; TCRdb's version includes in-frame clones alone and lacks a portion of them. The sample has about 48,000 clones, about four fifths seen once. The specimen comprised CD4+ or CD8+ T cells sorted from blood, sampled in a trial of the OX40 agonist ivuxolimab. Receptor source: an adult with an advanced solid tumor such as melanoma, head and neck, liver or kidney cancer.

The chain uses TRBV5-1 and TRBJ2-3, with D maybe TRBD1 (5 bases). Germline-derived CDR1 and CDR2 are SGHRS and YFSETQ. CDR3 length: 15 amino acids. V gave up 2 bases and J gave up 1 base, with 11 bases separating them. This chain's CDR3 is CASSFTQGRTDTQYF. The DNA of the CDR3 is TGCGCCAGCAGCTTCACCCAGGGTCGCACAGATACGCAGTATTTT.

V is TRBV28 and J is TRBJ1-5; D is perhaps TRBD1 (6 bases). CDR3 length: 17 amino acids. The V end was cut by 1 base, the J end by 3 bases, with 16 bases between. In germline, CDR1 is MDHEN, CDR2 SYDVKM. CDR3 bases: TGTGCCAGCAGTTTATTCCGGGGAGGGGGTTCCAATCAGCCCCAGCATTTT. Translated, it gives CASSLFRGGGSNQPQHF.

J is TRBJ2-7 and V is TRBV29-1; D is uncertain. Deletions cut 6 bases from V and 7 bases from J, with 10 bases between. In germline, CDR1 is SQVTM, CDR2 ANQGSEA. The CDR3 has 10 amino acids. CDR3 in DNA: TGCAGCGTCCCCCCAGAAGAGCAGTACTTC. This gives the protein CSVPPEEQYF.

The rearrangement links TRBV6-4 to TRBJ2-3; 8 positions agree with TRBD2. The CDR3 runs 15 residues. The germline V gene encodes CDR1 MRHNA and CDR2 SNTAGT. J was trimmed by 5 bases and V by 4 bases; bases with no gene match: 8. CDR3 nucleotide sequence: TGTGCCAGCAGTGTAGAAGCGGGAGAAATAGATACGCAGTATTTT. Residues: CASSVEAGEIDTQYF.

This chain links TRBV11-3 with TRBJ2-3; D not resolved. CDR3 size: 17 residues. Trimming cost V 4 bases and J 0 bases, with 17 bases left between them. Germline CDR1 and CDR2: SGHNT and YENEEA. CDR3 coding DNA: TGTGCCAGCAGCTATGGGATGGCCCCGCTAAGCACAGATACGCAGTATTTT. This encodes CASSYGMAPLSTDTQYF.